This is a list of T cell receptor beta chains from one sample in a study of response to subunit inactivated influenza vaccine. TCRdb called the RT-PCR reads again in MiXCR, with one record for every CDR3 protein. The data hold more than 700,000 distinct CDR3 sequences, with 21% observed a single time. The source was PBMCs from blood, collected roughly 5 days after vaccination. These receptors were collected from a man in his forties or fifties who received an inactivated influenza vaccine. Each CDR3 is given with its conserved first and last residue. A D gene is named only where the DNA matches it firmly. Clone size, where shown, is once, few, many, or a class for clones that have expanded.

j_call,clone_size,cdr3_length,v_call,d_call,cdr3_aa,cdr3_nt
TRBJ2-1,NA,19,TRBV20-1,TRBD2,CSATPSGAGGPTSYNEQFF,TGCAGTGCCACCCCGTCGGGAGCGGGAGGGCCAACGTCCTACAATGAGCAGTTCTTC
TRBJ2-1,NA,14,TRBV20-1,NA,CSASQRVLYNEQFF,TGCAGTGCTAGTCAGCGGGTCCTCTACAATGAGCAGTTCTTC
TRBJ2-1,NA,13,TRBV29-1,TRBD2,CSGLAGGGYEQFF,TGCAGCGGACTAGCGGGAGGGGGCTATGAGCAGTTCTTC
TRBJ2-5,NA,13,TRBV28,NA,CATRSGQQETQYF,TGTGCCACCCGATCCGGACAGCAAGAGACCCAGTACTTC
TRBJ1-2,NA,15,TRBV2,TRBD1,CASYRLRDRGYGYTF,TGTGCCAGTTACCGTCTCCGGGACAGGGGATATGGCTACACCTTC
TRBJ2-7,few,14,TRBV4-2,NA,CASSQDAHSYEQYF,TGTGCCAGCAGCCAAGATGCACACTCCTACGAGCAGTACTTC
TRBJ2-4,NA,12,TRBV28,NA,CASSSGENIQYF,TGTGCCAGCAGTTCGGGGGAAAACATTCAGTACTTC
TRBJ2-7,NA,14,TRBV6-2/TRBV6-3,TRBD2,CASTRGGSTYEQYF,TGTGCCAGTACCCGGGGGGGGAGCACCTACGAGCAGTACTTC
TRBJ2-3,few,17,TRBV5-1,TRBD2,CASSLDGTSSSTDTQYF,TGCGCCAGCAGCTTGGACGGGACTAGCTCTAGCACAGATACGCAGTATTTT
TRBJ2-2,many,17,TRBV7-9,NA,CASSTTKRTSMAGELFF,TGTGCCAGCAGCACTACGAAGCGGACCTCCATGGCCGGGGAGCTGTTTTTT
TRBJ1-2,NA,17,TRBV7-2,TRBD1,CASSLAPQGGQGYGYTF,TGTGCCAGCAGCTTAGCTCCCCAAGGGGGACAGGGGTATGGCTACACCTTC
TRBJ2-1,few,15,TRBV27,NA,CASSLSHTSYNEQFF,TGTGCCAGCAGTTTATCTCATACCTCCTACAATGAGCAGTTCTTC
TRBJ2-7,few,15,TRBV28,NA,CASSPYGGLTYEQYF,TGTGCCAGCAGTCCCTACGGGGGGCTCACCTACGAGCAGTACTTC
TRBJ2-1,few,16,TRBV5-1,NA,CASSLALVSSYNEQFF,TGCGCCAGCAGCTTGGCCTTAGTTAGCTCCTACAATGAGCAGTTCTTC
TRBJ2-3,NA,16,TRBV7-2,TRBD2,CASSSQPGLVLDTQYF,TGTGCCAGCAGCTCCCAACCGGGACTAGTTCTAGATACGCAGTATTTT
TRBJ2-6,few,15,TRBV7-2,NA,CASSSRVSGANVLTF,TGTGCCAGCAGCTCCAGGGTCTCAGGGGCCAACGTCCTGACTTTC
TRBJ2-1,few,16,TRBV20-1,TRBD2,CSARTRGGPSYNEQFF,TGCAGTGCTAGGACCCGCGGGGGGCCCTCCTACAATGAGCAGTTCTTC
TRBJ1-3,NA,15,TRBV15,NA,CATSSNRVSGNTIYF,TGTGCCACCAGCAGCAACCGCGTCTCTGGAAACACCATATATTTT
TRBJ2-7,NA,13,TRBV7-9,NA,CASSKKLGYEQYF,TGTGCCAGCAGTAAGAAGTTGGGTTACGAGCAGTACTTC
TRBJ2-1,few,15,TRBV20-1,NA,CSARSVTALFNEQFF,TGCAGTGCTCGATCAGTCACGGCCTTATTCAATGAGCAGTTCTTC
TRBJ2-5,few,15,TRBV15,TRBD2,CATSRDAPGGRTQYF,TGTGCCACCAGCAGAGACGCGCCGGGGGGGAGGACCCAGTACTTC
TRBJ2-5,NA,14,TRBV24-1,NA,CATSDRANQETQYF,TGTGCCACCAGTGATAGGGCAAACCAAGAGACCCAGTACTTC
TRBJ2-1,NA,15,TRBV19,NA,CASSIGGGTYYEQFF,TGTGCCAGTAGTATTGGCGGCGGGACGTACTATGAGCAGTTCTTC
TRBJ2-3,NA,14,TRBV5-5,TRBD1,CASSWGTGSDTQYF,TGTGCCAGCAGCTGGGGGACAGGGTCGGATACGCAGTATTTT
TRBJ2-7,few,16,TRBV15,TRBD1,CATSDRDRAKLYEQYF,TGTGCCACCAGCGACCGGGACAGGGCTAAGTTATACGAGCAGTACTTC
TRBJ2-1,few,14,TRBV27,TRBD1,CASSIWTGGDEQFF,TGTGCCAGCAGTATCTGGACAGGGGGCGATGAGCAGTTCTTC
TRBJ1-4,few,14,TRBV28,NA,CAGARGKRAEKLFF,TGTGCCGGCGCGCGGGGAAAAAGGGCAGAAAAACTGTTTTTT
TRBJ2-7,NA,15,TRBV15,TRBD2,CATSRDLAGTYEQYF,TGTGCCACCAGCAGAGATCTAGCGGGAACCTACGAGCAGTACTTC